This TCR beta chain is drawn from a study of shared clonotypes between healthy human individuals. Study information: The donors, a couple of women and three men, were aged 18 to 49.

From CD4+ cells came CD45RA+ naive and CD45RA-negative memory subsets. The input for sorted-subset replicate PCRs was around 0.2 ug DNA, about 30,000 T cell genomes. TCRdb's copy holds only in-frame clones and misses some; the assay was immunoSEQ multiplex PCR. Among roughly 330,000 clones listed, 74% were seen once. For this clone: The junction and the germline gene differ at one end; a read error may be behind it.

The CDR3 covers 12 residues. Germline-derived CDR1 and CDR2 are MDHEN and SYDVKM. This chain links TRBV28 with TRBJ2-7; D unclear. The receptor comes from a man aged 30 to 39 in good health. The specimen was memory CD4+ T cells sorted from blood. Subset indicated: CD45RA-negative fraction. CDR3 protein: CASSLSLTGENF. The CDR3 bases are TGTGCCAGCAGTTTATCCCTTACGGGCGAGAACTTC.